This TCR beta chain was profiled in a study of shared clonotypes between healthy human individuals. Sequencing was performed with immunoSEQ multiplex PCR; in TCRdb, only in-frame clones are kept and a portion is missing. This sample has hundreds of thousands of clones, with approximately 79% found just once. Findings and limits, study-wide: Non-shared clonotypes were found to have lower generation probabilities than the clonotypes that were shared by all four of the sorted-subset donors.

A word on this clone: Antigen unknown.

V gave up 2 bases and J gave up 2 bases, with 9 bases separating them. The CDR3 length is 14 residues. CDR1 is ENHRY and CDR2 is SYGVKD in the germline V gene. The specimen sequenced was memory CD4+ T cells sorted from blood. Subset specified: CD45RA-negative fraction. The V gene is TRBV10-3, the J gene TRBJ1-1; no firm D call. The receptor was isolated from a woman aged 25 to 39 in good health. The CDR3 reads CAISEERKNTEAFF. In nucleotides, the CDR3 is TGTGCCATCAGTGAGGAACGAAAAAACACTGAAGCTTTCTTT.